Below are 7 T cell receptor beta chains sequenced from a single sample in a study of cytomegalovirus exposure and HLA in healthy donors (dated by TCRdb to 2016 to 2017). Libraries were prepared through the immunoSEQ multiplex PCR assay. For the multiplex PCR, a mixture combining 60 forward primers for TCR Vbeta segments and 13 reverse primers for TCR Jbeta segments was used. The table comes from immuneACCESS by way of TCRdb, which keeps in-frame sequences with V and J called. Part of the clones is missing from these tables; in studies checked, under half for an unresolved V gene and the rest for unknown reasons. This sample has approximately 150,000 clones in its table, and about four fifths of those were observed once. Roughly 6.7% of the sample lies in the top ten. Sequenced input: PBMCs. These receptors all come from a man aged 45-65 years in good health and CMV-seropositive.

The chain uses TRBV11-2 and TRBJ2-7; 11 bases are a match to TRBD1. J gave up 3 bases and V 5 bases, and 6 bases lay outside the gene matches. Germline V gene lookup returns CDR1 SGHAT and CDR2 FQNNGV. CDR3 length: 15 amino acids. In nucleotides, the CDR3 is TGTGCCAGCAGCCAGGGACAGGGGGAAGTCTACGAGCAGTACTTC. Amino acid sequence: CASSQGQGEVYEQYF.

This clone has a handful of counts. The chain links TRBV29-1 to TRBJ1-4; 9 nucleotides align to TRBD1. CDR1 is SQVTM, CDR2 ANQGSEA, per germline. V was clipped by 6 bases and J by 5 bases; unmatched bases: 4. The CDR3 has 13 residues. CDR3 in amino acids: CSVETGGNEKLFF. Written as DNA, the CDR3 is TGCAGCGTGGAGACAGGGGGGAATGAAAAACTGTTTTTT.

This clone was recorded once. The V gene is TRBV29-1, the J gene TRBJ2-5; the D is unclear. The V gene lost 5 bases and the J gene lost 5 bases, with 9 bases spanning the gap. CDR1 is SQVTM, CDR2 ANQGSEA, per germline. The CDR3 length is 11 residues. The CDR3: CSVSSPETQYF. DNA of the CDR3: TGCAGCGTTAGCTCCCCGGAGACCCAGTACTTC.

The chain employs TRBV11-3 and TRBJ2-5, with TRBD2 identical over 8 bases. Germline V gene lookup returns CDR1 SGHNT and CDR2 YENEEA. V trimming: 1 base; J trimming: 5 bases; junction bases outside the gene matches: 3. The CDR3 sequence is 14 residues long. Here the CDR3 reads CASSLAAGDETQYF. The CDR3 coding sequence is TGTGCCAGCAGCTTAGCAGCGGGAGACGAGACCCAGTACTTC.

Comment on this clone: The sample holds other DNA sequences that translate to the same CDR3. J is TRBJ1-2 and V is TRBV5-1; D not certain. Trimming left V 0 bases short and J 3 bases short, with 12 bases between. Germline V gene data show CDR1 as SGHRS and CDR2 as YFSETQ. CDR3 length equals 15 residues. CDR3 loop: CASSLAGGVDYGYTF. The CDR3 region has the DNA TGCGCCAGCAGCTTGGCCGGAGGTGTTGACTATGGCTACACCTTC.

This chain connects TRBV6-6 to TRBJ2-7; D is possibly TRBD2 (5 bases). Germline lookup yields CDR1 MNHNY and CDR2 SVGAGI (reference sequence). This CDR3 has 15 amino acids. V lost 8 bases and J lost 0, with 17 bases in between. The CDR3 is CASQDGSGSSYEQYF. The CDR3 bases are TGTGCCAGCCAAGACGGAAGCGGTAGCTCCTACGAGCAGTACTTC.

CDR3 protein: CASSPRTGLNTEAFF. The DNA of the CDR3 is TGTGCCAGCAGTCCTAGGACAGGACTGAACACTGAAGCTTTCTTT. The rearrangement joins TRBV27 to TRBJ1-1; 7 nucleotides align to TRBD1. Germline CDR1 MNHEY, CDR2 SMNVEV (reference sequence). The CDR3 extends over 15 amino acids. With V trimmed by 5 bases and J by 0 bases, 6 bases remained unmatched.